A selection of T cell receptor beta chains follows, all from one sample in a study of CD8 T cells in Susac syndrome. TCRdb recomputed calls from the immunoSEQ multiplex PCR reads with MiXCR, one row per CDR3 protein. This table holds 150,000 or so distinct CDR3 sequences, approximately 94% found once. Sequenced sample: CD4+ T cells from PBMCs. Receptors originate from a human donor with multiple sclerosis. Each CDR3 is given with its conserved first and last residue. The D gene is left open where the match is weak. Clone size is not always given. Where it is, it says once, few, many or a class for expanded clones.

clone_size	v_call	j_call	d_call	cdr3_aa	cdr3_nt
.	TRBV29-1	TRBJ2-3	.	CSVEGRLRHPDTQYF	TGCAGCGTTGAAGGTCGACTCCGGCACCCAGATACGCAGTATTTT
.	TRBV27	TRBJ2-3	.	CATSRAGRSDTQYF	TGTGCCACATCCCGAGCAGGGAGGTCAGATACGCAGTATTTT
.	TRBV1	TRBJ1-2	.	CTSSVRWDRPSYGYTF	TGCACCAGCAGCGTTCGCTGGGACAGACCATCCTATGGCTACACCTTC
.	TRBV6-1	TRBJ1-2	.	CASSRPPHTSLTNYGYTF	TGTGCCAGCAGTCGACCCCCCCACACAAGCCTTACTAACTATGGCTACACCTTC
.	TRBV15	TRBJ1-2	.	CATSRDQDGYGYTF	TGTGCCACCAGCAGAGATCAAGATGGATATGGCTACACCTTC
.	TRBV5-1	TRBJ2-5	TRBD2	CASSSRMGGPQETQYF	TGCGCCAGCAGCTCCCGCATGGGAGGGCCCCAAGAGACCCAGTACTTC
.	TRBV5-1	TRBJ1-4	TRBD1	CASSPGQGAGEKLFF	TGCGCCAGCAGCCCCGGACAGGGGGCTGGGGAAAAACTGTTTTTT
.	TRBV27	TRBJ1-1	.	CASSPGQQNTEAFF	TGTGCCAGCAGTCCCGGACAGCAGAACACTGAAGCTTTCTTT
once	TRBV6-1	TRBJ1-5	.	CASRVGTADLQPQHF	TGTGCCAGCAGGGTGGGGACTGCGGATCTTCAGCCCCAGCATTTT
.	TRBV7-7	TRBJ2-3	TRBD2	CASSFIAGGPVSDTQYF	TGTGCCAGCAGCTTTATAGCGGGAGGGCCGGTGTCTGATACGCAGTATTTT
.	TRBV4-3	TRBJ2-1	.	CASSARRVPSYNEQFF	TGCGCCAGCAGCGCGAGGAGGGTTCCCTCCTACAATGAGCAGTTCTTC
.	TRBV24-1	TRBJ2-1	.	CATSDSGQYYNEQFF	TGTGCCACCAGTGACTCTGGACAGTACTACAATGAGCAGTTCTTC
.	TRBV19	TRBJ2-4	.	CASGAQGSNIQYF	TGTGCCAGTGGGGCTCAGGGTTCGAACATTCAGTACTTC
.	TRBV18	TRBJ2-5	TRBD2	CASSPTPRGSGETQYF	TGTGCCAGCTCACCTACCCCTCGCGGGAGTGGAGAGACCCAGTACTTC
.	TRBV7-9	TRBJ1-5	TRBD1	CASSLGTGLGNQPQHF	TGTGCCAGCAGCTTAGGGACAGGGTTGGGCAATCAGCCCCAGCATTTT
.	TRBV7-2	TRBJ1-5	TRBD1	CASSLVGQGIISPQHF	TGTGCCAGCAGCTTAGTCGGACAGGGGATTATTTCGCCCCAGCATTTT
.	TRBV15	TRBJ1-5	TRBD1	CATSRDLGTADQPQHF	TGTGCCACCAGCAGAGATCTGGGGACAGCTGATCAGCCCCAGCATTTT
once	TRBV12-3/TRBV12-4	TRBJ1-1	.	CASSIGPMNTEAFF	TGTGCCAGCAGTATCGGGCCGATGAACACTGAAGCTTTCTTT
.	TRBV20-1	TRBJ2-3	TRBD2	CSAASLSGISTDTQYF	TGCAGTGCAGCGTCTTTGAGCGGGATTAGCACAGATACGCAGTATTTT
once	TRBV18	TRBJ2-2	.	CASFEGVNTGELFF	TGTGCCAGCTTTGAGGGGGTGAACACCGGGGAGCTGTTTTTT
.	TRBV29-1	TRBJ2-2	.	CSVSGGANTGELFF	TGCAGCGTTTCTGGCGGCGCGAACACCGGGGAGCTGTTTTTT
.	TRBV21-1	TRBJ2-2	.	CASSKALRRRGLGTGELFF	TGTGCCAGCAGCAAAGCGCTTCGGCGGAGGGGGCTCGGAACCGGGGAGCTGTTTTTT
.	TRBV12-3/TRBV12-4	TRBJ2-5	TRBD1	CASSDRAEETQYF	TGTGCCAGCAGCGACAGGGCTGAGGAGACCCAGTACTTC
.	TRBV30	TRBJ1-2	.	CAWSVIGVRGYTF	TGTGCCTGGAGTGTGATAGGGGTCCGTGGCTACACCTTC
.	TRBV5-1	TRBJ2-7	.	CASSGESYEQYF	TGCGCCAGCAGCGGCGAGAGCTACGAGCAGTACTTC
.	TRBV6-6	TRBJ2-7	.	CASSRTVSYEQYF	TGTGCCAGCAGTCGCACAGTGTCCTACGAGCAGTACTTC
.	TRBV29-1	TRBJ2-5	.	CSADISWGRNQETQYF	TGCAGCGCTGATATCTCTTGGGGGAGGAACCAAGAGACCCAGTACTTC
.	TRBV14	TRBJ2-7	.	CASSQGGTGHYEQYF	TGTGCCAGCAGCCAGGGCGGGACGGGGCACTACGAGCAGTACTTC
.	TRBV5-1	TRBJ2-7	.	CASDPGTPAVHEQYF	TGCGCCAGCGACCCCGGGACTCCGGCGGTCCACGAGCAGTACTTC
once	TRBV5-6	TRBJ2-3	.	CASSFQGSTDTQYF	TGTGCCAGCAGCTTTCAGGGGAGCACAGATACGCAGTATTTT